The text below deals with one T cell receptor (beta chain). It was one heparinised blood draw, averaging around 110 mL, that each donor gave. Purity exceeded 98% in all sorted populations. This sample is part of a study of beta chain features in type 1 diabetes. With 1 base clipped from V and 3 bases from J, the junction kept 4 bases outside the gene matches. The germline V gene encodes CDR1 SGHTA and CDR2 FQGNSA. The CDR3 length is 15 residues. Sequenced material consisted of expressed TCRB transcripts (all of the isolated RNA was reverse transcribed). The data were produced by immunoSEQ multiplex PCR, yet TCRdb's version contains in-frame clones alone and is incomplete. Among 970,000 or so clones listed, 15% to 20% were seen once.

The genes are TRBV7-2 and TRBJ2-7, with TRBD2 matching 9 bases. Source material: naive CD4+ T cells from blood. The source of this sequence is a young woman in good health. CDR3 in DNA: TGTGCCAGCAGCTTAGAAGCGGGAGGTGGCTACGAGCAGTACTTC. Protein: CASSLEAGGGYEQYF.